These 20 T cell receptor beta chains share one sample of origin, sequenced in a study of cytomegalovirus exposure and HLA in healthy donors. The PCR made use of 60 Vbeta and 13 Jbeta primers. Some clones are missing from TCRdb's copy, which holds only in-frame ones; the method was immunoSEQ multiplex PCR. This table holds fewer than 150,000 clones, over 60% found once. The specimen was PBMCs. The receptors were sampled from a human donor in good health.

This rearrangement joins TRBV30 to TRBJ2-7; 8 nucleotides agree with TRBD1. CDR3 length equals 14 residues. Germline V lookup: CDR1 GTSNPN, CDR2 SVGIG (reference sequence). V gave up 0 bases and J gave up 3 bases; unmatched junction bases: 4. As DNA, the CDR3 is TGTGCCTGGAGTGTTGGGACAGGCCACTACGAGCAGTACTTC. Translating it yields CAWSVGTGHYEQYF.

This clone has a single count. This chain links TRBV6-6 with TRBJ2-5; D ambiguous. This CDR3 has 14 residues. Deletions cut 6 bases from V and 1 base from J, with 12 bases between. The V gene's germline CDR1 is MNHNY and CDR2 SVGAGI (reference sequence). Here the CDR3 reads CASSTSRSQETQYF. The DNA for the CDR3 is TGTGCCAGCAGCACCTCTAGAAGCCAAGAGACCCAGTACTTC.

This clone was seen only a few times. V gene TRBV18 combines with J gene TRBJ2-7; D might be TRBD2 (6 bases). CDR1 is KGHSH, CDR2 LQKENI, per germline. CDR3 length: 15 amino acids. Trimming cost V 1 base and J 3 bases, with 13 bases left between them. The CDR3: CASSPRDGSFYEQYF. Written as DNA, the CDR3 is TGTGCCAGCTCACCACGGGACGGGAGCTTCTACGAGCAGTACTTC.

The CDR3 reads CASSLGGTGGWKETQYF. The CDR3 DNA reads TGTGCCAGCAGTTTAGGTGGGACAGGGGGCTGGAAAGAGACCCAGTACTTC. The chain combines TRBV28 with TRBJ2-5, with 12 bases aligning to TRBD1. Trimming removed 2 bases from V and 3 bases from J; junction bases left unmatched: 7. Germline lookup yields CDR1 MDHEN and CDR2 SYDVKM. CDR3 size: 17 residues.

The rearrangement links TRBV7-9 to TRBJ2-5; 8 bases align to TRBD2. The J call is doubtful: the DNA matches TRBJ2-7 better. The CDR3 has 18 residues. Germline lookup yields CDR1 SEHNR and CDR2 FQNEAQ (reference sequence). CDR3 sequence (DNA): TGTGCCAGCAGCTCTATGACTGAGGGTAGCGCGGGAGGCTACGAGCAGTACTTC. This sequence encodes CASSSMTEGSAGGYEQYF.

The chain couples TRBV28 to TRBJ1-5, with TRBD1 matching 9 bases. V shed 4 bases and J 6 bases; nucleotides not matched to a gene: 7. The CDR3 contains 15 residues. Germline CDR1 reads MDHEN; CDR2 reads SYDVKM. The CDR3 spells CASSSWTGASQPQHF. CDR3 nucleotide sequence: TGTGCCAGCAGTTCTTGGACAGGGGCGAGTCAGCCCCAGCATTTT.

The chain is built from TRBV6-5 and TRBJ2-1, with 7 bases aligning to TRBD1. CDR3 length equals 13 residues. With V trimmed by 5 bases and J by 10 bases, 8 bases remained unmatched. CDR1 is MNHEY, CDR2 SVGAGI, per germline. The CDR3 here is CASSEYGTAEQFF. DNA for the CDR3: TGTGCCAGCAGTGAATACGGGACAGCCGAGCAGTTCTTC.

This clone has only a few counts. V gene TRBV5-1 combines with J gene TRBJ1-2; 7 bases line up with TRBD1. This CDR3 has 17 residues. Losses at the gene ends were 0 bases for V and 0 bases for J; bases not matched to a gene: 8. Per the germline V gene, CDR1 is SGHRS and CDR2 is YFSETQ. CDR3 sequence: CASSLGDGQGANYGYTF. CDR3 nucleotide sequence: TGCGCCAGCAGCTTGGGCGATGGGCAGGGGGCTAACTATGGCTACACCTTC.

This clone came up a few times. V is TRBV28 and J is TRBJ1-2, with D uncertain. This CDR3 contains 11 residues. The V end lost 6 bases, the J end lost 5 bases, and 7 bases lay between the germline ends. CDR1 MDHEN and CDR2 SYDVKM come from the germline V gene. The CDR3: CASRETYGYTF. CDR3 in DNA: TGTGCCAGCAGGGAGACTTATGGCTACACCTTC.

With respect to this clone: An end of the junction differs from the germline gene, which may be a read error. CDR3 residues: CASSLDRENSQYF. In DNA, the CDR3 is TGTGCCAGCAGCTTGGACAGGGAAAACAGTCAGTACTTC. The V and J genes are TRBV7-6 and TRBJ2-4, with 8 bases fitting TRBD1. The CDR3 contains 13 residues. Germline V gene lookup returns CDR1 SGHVS and CDR2 FNYEAQ.

V and J are TRBV5-4 and TRBJ2-7; weak D call: TRBD1 (5 bases). The length of the CDR3 is 12 residues. Germline CDR1 SGHNT, CDR2 YYREEE (reference sequence). This CDR3 reads CAFEGADDEQYF. The CDR3 DNA reads as TGTGCTTTTGAAGGGGCGGACGACGAGCAGTACTTC.

Only one count was recorded for this clone. V usage is TRBV10-3 and J usage is TRBJ2-7, with 8 bases aligning to TRBD2. Trimming cost V 6 bases and J 3 bases; bases outside gene matches: 10. CDR3 length: 15 amino acids. Per the germline V gene, CDR1 is ENHRY and CDR2 is SYGVKD. The CDR3 DNA reads TGTGCCATCAGCGCCCAGGCAGCGGGGGTCTACGAGCAGTACTTC. Protein: CAISAQAAGVYEQYF.

J is TRBJ1-5 and V is TRBV2; tentative D call: TRBD1 (5 bases). Trimming took 5 bases from V and 3 from J, leaving 11 bases between them. Germline loops: CDR1 SNHLY, CDR2 FYNNEI. The CDR3 runs 14 residues. The CDR3 reads CASSFDSINQPQHF. The CDR3 DNA follows: TGTGCCAGCAGTTTTGACAGTATCAATCAGCCCCAGCATTTT.

This chain connects TRBV14 to TRBJ2-3; maybe TRBD1 (6 bases). This CDR3 has 15 residues. Germline CDR1 and CDR2: SGHDN and FVKESK. V shed 4 bases and J shed 0 bases, with 11 bases lying between them. CDR3 in DNA: TGTGCCAGCAGCCTCAGGGGACCTAGCACAGATACGCAGTATTTT. Its translation is CASSLRGPSTDTQYF.

A word on this clone: A junction end diverges from the germline sequence, so it may reflect a read error. The chain links TRBV11-1 to TRBJ2-6; the D gene is possibly TRBD1 (5 bases). The CDR3 has 18 residues. Per germline, CDR1 SGHAT and CDR2 FQDESV (reference sequence). CDR3 DNA: TGTGCCAGCAGCTTAGTGGGCAGGTTAGGGCTTGGGGCCAACGGCCTGACTTTC. The encoded protein is CASSLVGRLGLGANGLTF.

V usage is TRBV25-1 and J usage is TRBJ2-3, with 13 bases matching TRBD2. J lost 4 bases, V lost 5 bases, and 6 bases had no gene match. This CDR3 region has 16 residues. Germline loops: CDR1 MGHDK, CDR2 SYGVNS. The CDR3 is CASSSGLAGASDTQYF. The DNA of the CDR3 is TGTGCCAGCAGTTCCGGACTAGCGGGAGCGTCAGATACGCAGTATTTT.

J is TRBJ2-7 and V is TRBV6-6; a possible D gene is TRBD2 (6 bases). Between the trimmed V and J ends, which lost 0 bases and 3 bases, there was a span of 9 bases. This CDR3 has 14 amino acids. CDR1 is MNHNY, CDR2 SVGAGI, per germline (reference sequence). The CDR3 is CASSYSYGGYEQYF. In DNA form, the CDR3 reads TGTGCCAGCAGTTACTCATACGGGGGCTACGAGCAGTACTTC.

The chain is built from TRBV7-9 and TRBJ2-5; D is perhaps TRBD1 (6 bases). The J call is doubtful: the DNA matches TRBJ2-7 better. CDR1 and CDR2 from the germline V gene are SEHNR and FQNEAQ (reference sequence). This CDR3 region has 13 residues. The CDR3 bases are TGTGCCAGCAGCCGGACAGACTCCTACGAGCAGTACTTC. It codes for CASSRTDSYEQYF.

The chain has TRBV19 and TRBJ1-4; TRBD1 matches at 7 bases. The germline V gene has CDR1 LNHDA and CDR2 SQIVND (reference sequence). The CDR3 contains 15 residues. V was pared by 9 bases and J by 7 bases, with 14 bases of the junction left unmatched. The DNA of the CDR3 is TGTGCCAGCAGGGATGGAGGACAGGTTGGTGAAAAACTGTTTTTT. Its protein product is CASRDGGQVGEKLFF.

This chain joins TRBV7-9 and TRBJ2-1; 7 nucleotides line up with TRBD2. Germline V gives CDR1 SEHNR, CDR2 FQNEAQ (reference sequence). The V and J ends lost 8 bases and 6 bases, in that order; junction bases with no gene match: 7. The CDR3 runs to 13 residues. The chain's CDR3 is CASGWGGVNEQFF. The CDR3 DNA reads TGTGCCAGCGGCTGGGGGGGGGTCAATGAGCAGTTCTTC.